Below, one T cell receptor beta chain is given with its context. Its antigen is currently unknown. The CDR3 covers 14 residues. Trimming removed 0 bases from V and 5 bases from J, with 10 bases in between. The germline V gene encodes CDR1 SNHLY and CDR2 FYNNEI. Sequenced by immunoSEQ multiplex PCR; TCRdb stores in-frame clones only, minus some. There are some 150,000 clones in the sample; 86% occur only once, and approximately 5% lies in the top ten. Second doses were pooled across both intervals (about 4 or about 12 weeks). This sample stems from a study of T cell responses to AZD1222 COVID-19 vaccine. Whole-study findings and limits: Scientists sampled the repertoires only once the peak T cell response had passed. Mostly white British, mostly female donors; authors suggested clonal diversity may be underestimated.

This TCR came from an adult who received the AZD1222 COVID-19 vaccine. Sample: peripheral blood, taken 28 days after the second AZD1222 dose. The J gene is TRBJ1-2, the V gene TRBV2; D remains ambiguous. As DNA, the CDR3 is TGTGCCAGCAGTGAAGCGCTTCGGGAATATGGCTACACCTTC. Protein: CASSEALREYGYTF.